This T cell receptor (beta chain) was recovered during a study of shared clonotypes between healthy human individuals (TCRdb year 2020). Study-level background: Two women and a few men aged 18 to 49 years were included in the cohort. For each donor, three plates each were used for CD4 naive and CD4 memory, two plates were used for CD8 naive, and one plate was used for CD8 memory. To estimate repertoire size and how much clonotype sharing occurs between individuals, the study deeply sequenced the blood TCR repertoires of five healthy adults. Libraries were prepared and TCR repertoires were sequenced by different laboratories using diverse techniques, in order to increase sequencing depth and limit assay-specific biases. Between about 0.85 and 10 billion PBMCs per donor were obtained by leukapheresis.

The study at large found these results: Even with the large sequencing depth, rarefaction of the sorted-subset datasets indicated that sequencing was incomplete. Because the study included only a small number of donors, the genetic and exposure-history diversity represented was limited. About 5% of naive CD4, 3.5% of naive CD8, approximately 2.2% of memory CD4, and 0.4% of memory CD8 clonotypes were shared across four donors. Based on pairwise subsampling, the degree of clonotype sharing among donors was expected to be affected by sequencing depth. Clonotypes shared by all four sorted-subset donors showed higher generation probabilities than non-shared clonotypes. Only blood was sampled, and tissue TCR repertoires likely differ from those in blood. Naive subsets generally had larger estimated clonotype richness than memory subsets did.

The germline V gene gives CDR1 as SGHRS and CDR2 as YFSETQ. Trimming takes 0 bases from V and 6 bases from J, and the germline ends sit 15 bases apart. The CDR3, from cysteine to phenylalanine, totals 15 residues. Solely the CDR3 DNA is kept, with 45 bases framed from the first base. Donors were healthy HIV-negative adults with no recently reported acute infections or vaccinations. Every donor was a Caucasian adult living in Nashville, Tennessee, USA. CD4+ T cells were enriched through magnetic negative selection, after which naive cells were positively selected on CD45RA and the remaining negative fraction served as the memory subset. After blood collection by leukapheresis, PBMCs were isolated using Ficoll-Histopaque density gradient centrifugation and then cryopreserved in the vapor phase of liquid nitrogen. Purity and quantity of every magnetically sorted T cell population were checked by analytical flow cytometry. Each sorted fraction had its genomic DNA isolated and then quantified by UV absorbance on a Nanodrop 2000c.

Using the deep immunoSEQ assay, multiplex PCR amplified TCR CDR3 regions from genomic DNA. Genomic DNA extracted from each cell subset was distributed evenly over all wells of several immunoSEQ 96-well plates, and each plate served as one replicate. Each replicate PCR for sorted subsets received roughly 0.2 ug genomic DNA, equal to about 30,000 T cell genomes. The purified libraries were quantified using a Qubit 3.0 fluorometer, sized with a Bioanalyzer 2100, and then quantified again using the KAPA Library Quantification kit. Every immunoSEQ 96-well plate was sequenced on a dedicated single-read 150-cycle Illumina NextSeq 550 flow cell. The authors' analysis ran thus. The immunoSEQ output contained only junctional sequences without quality scores, so filtering could not match that applied to full-length reads. To assign V/J genes and CDR3, sequences were annotated using PyIR, a Python wrapper for IgBLAST v1.9, with IMGT germline references. Reads were filtered out if the reads had weak V/J assignments (E-value above 1e-6), no CDR3, stop codons, out-of-frame junctions, or ambiguous translated residues. V3J clonotypes were defined by identical inferred V gene, J gene, and CDR3 amino acid sequence. The percentage overlap between two repertoires was calculated by dividing the number of shared unique clonotypes by the size of the smaller repertoire. RTK rarefaction, the Chao1 estimator, and Recon v2.1 estimates of unobserved clonotypes were used to assess repertoire richness. Generation probabilities for all TCRbeta clonotypes obtained by the gDNA method from four donors were computed using OLGA. Drawn from immuneACCESS, this table holds only the in-frame rearrangements with V and J called that TCRdb kept. Clones are partly lost; checked studies trace under half to an unresolved V gene and leave the rest unexplained. V and J calls and clone size are given by that table; D and trimming were obtained from the DNA. The sample table contains 2 million to 2.5 million clones; only one count was recorded for about 92% of them. The ten largest make up 0.3% to 0.4% of the sample.

Worth noting for this clone: Its target antigen remains unknown. There are no base qualities to consult, and no much larger clone falls within one base.

The sample taken for sequencing was naive CD4+ T cells from PBMCs. Per the publication, the cell subset or site label means: CD45RA+ positively selected. The sequence was collected from a man younger than 35 in good health. Some clones in this sample may be carry-over from other donors' samples. Rearrangement joined TRBV5-1 to TRBJ1-1, with TRBD1 tentatively as D gene (5 bases match). CDR3 reads: CASSLAAGSGSEAFF. The nucleotide sequence is given as TGCGCCAGCAGCTTGGCCGCAGGGTCGGGCTCTGAAGCTTTCTTT.